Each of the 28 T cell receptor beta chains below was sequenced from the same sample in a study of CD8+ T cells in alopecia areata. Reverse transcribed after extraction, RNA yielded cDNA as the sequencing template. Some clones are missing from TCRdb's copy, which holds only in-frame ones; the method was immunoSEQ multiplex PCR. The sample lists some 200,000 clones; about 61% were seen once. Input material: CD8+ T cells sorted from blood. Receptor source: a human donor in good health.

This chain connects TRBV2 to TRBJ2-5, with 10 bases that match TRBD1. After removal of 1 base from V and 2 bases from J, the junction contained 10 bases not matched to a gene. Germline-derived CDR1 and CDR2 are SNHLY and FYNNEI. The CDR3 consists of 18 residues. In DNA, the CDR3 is TGTGCCAGCAGTGAAGAATTTTGGACAGGGGGTGGACAAGAGACCCAGTACTTC. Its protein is CASSEEFWTGGGQETQYF.

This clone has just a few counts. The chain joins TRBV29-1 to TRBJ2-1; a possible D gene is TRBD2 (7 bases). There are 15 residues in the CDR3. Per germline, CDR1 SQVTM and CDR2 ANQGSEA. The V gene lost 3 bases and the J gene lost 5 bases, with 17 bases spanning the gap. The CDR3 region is CSVDVVAGANNEQFF. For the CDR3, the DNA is TGCAGCGTTGATGTGGTCGCGGGGGCAAACAATGAGCAGTTCTTC.

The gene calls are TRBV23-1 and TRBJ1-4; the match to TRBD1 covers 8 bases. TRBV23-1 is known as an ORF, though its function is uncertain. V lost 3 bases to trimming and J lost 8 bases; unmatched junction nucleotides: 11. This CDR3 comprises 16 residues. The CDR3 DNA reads TGCGCCAGCAGTCACCAAAGACAGGGGTGCGGGGAAAAACTGTTTTTT. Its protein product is CASSHQRQGCGEKLFF.

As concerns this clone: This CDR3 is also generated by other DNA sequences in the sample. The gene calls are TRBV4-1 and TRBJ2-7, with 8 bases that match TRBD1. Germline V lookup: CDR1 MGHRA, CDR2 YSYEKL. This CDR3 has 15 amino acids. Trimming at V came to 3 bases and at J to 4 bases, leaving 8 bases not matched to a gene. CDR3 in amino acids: CASSHPGQGRYEQYF. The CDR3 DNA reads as TGCGCCAGCAGCCACCCAGGACAGGGTCGGTACGAGCAGTACTTC.

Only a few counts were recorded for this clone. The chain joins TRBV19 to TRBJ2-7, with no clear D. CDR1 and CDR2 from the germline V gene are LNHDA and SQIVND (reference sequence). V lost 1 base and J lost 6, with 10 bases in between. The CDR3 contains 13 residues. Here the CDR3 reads CASSIVLNSEQYF. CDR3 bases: TGTGCCAGTAGTATAGTCCTCAACAGCGAGCAGTACTTC.

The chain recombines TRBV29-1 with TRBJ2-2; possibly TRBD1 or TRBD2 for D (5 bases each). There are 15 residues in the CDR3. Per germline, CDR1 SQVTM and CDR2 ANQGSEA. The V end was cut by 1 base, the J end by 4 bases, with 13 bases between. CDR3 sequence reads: CSVEGAGQGTGELFF. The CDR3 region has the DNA TGCAGCGTTGAAGGGGCGGGCCAGGGCACCGGGGAGCTGTTTTTT.

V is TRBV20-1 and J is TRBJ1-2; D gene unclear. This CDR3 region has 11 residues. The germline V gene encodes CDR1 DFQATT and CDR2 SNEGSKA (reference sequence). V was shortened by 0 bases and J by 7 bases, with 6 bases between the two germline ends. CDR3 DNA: TGCAGTGCTAGAGACACCCTTGGCTACACCTTC. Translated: CSARDTLGYTF.

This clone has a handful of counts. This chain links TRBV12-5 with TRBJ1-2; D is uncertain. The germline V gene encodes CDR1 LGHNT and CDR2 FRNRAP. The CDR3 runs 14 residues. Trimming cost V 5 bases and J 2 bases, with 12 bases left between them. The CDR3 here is CASGNVGANYGYTF. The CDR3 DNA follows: TGTGCTAGTGGTAACGTCGGAGCCAACTATGGCTACACCTTC.

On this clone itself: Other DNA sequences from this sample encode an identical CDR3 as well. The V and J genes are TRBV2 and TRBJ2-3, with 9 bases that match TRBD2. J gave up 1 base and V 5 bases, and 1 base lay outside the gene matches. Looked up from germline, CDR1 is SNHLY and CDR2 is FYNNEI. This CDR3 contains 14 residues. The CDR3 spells CASSWTSGTDTQYF. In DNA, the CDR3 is TGTGCCAGCAGTTGGACTAGCGGCACAGATACGCAGTATTTT.

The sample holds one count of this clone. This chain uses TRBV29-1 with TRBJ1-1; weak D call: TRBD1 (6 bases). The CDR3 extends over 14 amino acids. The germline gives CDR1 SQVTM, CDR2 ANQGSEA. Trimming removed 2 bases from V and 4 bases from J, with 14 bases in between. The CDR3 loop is CSVESPGEGTEAFF. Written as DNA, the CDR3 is TGCAGCGTTGAATCTCCAGGGGAGGGCACTGAAGCTTTCTTT.

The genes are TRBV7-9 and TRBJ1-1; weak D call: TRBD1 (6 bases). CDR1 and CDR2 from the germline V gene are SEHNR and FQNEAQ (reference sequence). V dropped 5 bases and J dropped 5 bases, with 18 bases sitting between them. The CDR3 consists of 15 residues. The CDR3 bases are TGTGCCAGCAGCGACCCCGGGGGGGGCTCTACTGAAGCTTTCTTT. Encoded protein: CASSDPGGGSTEAFF. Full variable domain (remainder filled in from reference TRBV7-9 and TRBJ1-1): DTGVSQNPRHKITKRGQNVTFRCDPISEHNRLYWYRQTLGQGPEFLTYFQNEAQLEKSRLLSDRFSAERPKGSFSTLEIQRTEQGDSAMYLCASSDPGGGSTEAFFGQGTRLTVV.

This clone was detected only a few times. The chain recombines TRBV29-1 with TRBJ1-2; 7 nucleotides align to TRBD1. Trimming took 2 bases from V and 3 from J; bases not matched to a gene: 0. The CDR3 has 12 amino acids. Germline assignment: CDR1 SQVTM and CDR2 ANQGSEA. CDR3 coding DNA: TGCAGCGTTGAACAGGGGGACTATGGCTACACCTTC. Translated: CSVEQGDYGYTF.

CDR3 sequence reads: CASSFVNTEAFF. CDR3 in DNA: TGTGCCAGCAGTTTTGTGAACACTGAAGCTTTCTTT. The chain is built from TRBV28 and TRBJ1-1; D is uncertain. Germline CDR1 MDHEN, CDR2 SYDVKM. Trimming removed 3 bases at V and 0 bases at J, with 2 bases between. CDR3 length: 12 residues.

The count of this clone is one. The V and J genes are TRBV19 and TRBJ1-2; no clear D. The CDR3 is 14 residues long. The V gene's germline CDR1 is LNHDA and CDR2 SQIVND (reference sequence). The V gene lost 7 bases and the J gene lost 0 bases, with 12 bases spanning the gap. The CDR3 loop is CASTWAATNYGYTF. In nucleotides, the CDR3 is TGTGCCAGTACCTGGGCCGCTACTAACTATGGCTACACCTTC.

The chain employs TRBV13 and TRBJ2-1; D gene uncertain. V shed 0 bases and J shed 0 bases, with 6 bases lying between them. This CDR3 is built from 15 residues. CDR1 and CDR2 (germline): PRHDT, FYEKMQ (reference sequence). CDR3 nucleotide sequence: TGTGCCAGCAGCTTAGGCAGGAGCTCCTACAATGAGCAGTTCTTC. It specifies CASSLGRSSYNEQFF.

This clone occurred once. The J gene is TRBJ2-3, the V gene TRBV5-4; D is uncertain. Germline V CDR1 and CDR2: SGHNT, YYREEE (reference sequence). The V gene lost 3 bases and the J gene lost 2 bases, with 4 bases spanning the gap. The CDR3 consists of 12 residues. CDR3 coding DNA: TGTGCCAGCAGCTCTTTCACAGATACGCAGTATTTT. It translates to CASSSFTDTQYF.

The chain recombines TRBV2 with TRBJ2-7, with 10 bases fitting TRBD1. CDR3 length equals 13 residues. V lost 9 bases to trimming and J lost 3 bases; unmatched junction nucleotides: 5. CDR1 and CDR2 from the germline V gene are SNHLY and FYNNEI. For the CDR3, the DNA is TGTGCCAGAGGGACAGGGGATCACTACGAGCAGTACTTC. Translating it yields CARGTGDHYEQYF.

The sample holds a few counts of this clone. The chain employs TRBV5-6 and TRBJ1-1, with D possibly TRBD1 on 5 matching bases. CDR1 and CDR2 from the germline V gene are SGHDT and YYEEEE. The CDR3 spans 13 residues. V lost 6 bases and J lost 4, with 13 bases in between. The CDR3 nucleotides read TGTGCCAGCACCCAGGGATTGGGCACTGAAGCTTTCTTT. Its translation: CASTQGLGTEAFF. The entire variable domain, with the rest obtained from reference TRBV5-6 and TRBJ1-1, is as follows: DAGVTQSPTHLIKTRGQQVTLRCSPKSGHDTVSWYQQALGQGPQFIFQYYEEEERQRGNFPDRFSGHQFPNYSSELNVNALLLGDSALYLCASTQGLGTEAFFGQGTRLTVV.

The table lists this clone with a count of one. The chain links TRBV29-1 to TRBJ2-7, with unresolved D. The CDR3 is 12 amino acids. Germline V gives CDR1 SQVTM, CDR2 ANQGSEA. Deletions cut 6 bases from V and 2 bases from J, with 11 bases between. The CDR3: CSVAADPYEQYF. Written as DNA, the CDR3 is TGCAGCGTGGCGGCTGACCCCTACGAGCAGTACTTC.

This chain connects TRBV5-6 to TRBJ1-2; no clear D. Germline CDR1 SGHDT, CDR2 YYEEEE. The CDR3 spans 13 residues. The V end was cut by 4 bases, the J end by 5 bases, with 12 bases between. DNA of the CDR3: TGTGCCAGCAGCCAAAAGGGTGTGTATGGCTACACCTTC. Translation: CASSQKGVYGYTF. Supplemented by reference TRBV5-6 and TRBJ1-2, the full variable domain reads DAGVTQSPTHLIKTRGQQVTLRCSPKSGHDTVSWYQQALGQGPQFIFQYYEEEERQRGNFPDRFSGHQFPNYSSELNVNALLLGDSALYLCASSQKGVYGYTFGSGTRLTVV.

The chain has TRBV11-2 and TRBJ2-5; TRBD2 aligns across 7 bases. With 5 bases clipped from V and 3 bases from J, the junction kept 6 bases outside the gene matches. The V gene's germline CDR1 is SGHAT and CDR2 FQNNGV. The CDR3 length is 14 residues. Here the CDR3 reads CASSPGGLEETQYF. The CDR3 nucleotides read TGTGCCAGCAGCCCGGGGGGACTGGAAGAGACCCAGTACTTC.

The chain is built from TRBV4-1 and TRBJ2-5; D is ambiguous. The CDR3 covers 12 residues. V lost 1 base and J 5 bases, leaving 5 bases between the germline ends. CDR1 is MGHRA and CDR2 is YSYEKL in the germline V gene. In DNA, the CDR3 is TGCGCCAGCAGCCAAGCCCGGGAGACCCAGTACTTC. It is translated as CASSQARETQYF.

This chain's CDR3 is CASSAVGTGFSLAGYTF. The CDR3 region has the DNA TGTGCCAGCAGCGCTGTGGGGACAGGGTTCTCGTTAGCAGGCTACACCTTC. The V gene is TRBV9, the J gene TRBJ1-2; TRBD1 aligns across 9 bases. Germline V lookup: CDR1 SGDLS, CDR2 YYNGEE. The CDR3 is 17 residues long. Trimming at V came to 3 bases and at J to 8 bases, leaving 17 bases not matched to a gene.

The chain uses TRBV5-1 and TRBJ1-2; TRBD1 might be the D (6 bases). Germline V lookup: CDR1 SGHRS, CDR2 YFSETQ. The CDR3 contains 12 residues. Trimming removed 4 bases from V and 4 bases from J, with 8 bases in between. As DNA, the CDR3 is TGCGCCAGCAGCGGGGACATCTATGGCTACACCTTC. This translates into CASSGDIYGYTF.

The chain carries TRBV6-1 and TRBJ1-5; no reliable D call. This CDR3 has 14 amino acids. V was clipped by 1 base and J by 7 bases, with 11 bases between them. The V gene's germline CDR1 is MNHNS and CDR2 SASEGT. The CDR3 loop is CASSEVELSQPQHF. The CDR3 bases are TGTGCCAGCAGTGAAGTTGAGTTAAGCCAGCCCCAGCATTTT.

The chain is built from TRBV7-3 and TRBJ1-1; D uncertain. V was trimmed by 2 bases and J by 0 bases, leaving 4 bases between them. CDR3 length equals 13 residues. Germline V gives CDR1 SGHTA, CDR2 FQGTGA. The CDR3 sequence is CASSLYLNTEAFF. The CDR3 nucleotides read TGTGCCAGCAGCTTATACCTGAACACTGAAGCTTTCTTT.

The CDR3 spells CASSLERHEQFF. CDR3 sequence (DNA): TGTGCCAGCAGCTTAGAGAGGCATGAGCAGTTCTTC. The chain employs TRBV7-8 and TRBJ2-1, with unresolved D. Trimming took 1 base from V and 8 from J, leaving 6 bases between them. CDR3 length: 12 amino acids. Germline loops: CDR1 SGHVS, CDR2 FQNEAQ.

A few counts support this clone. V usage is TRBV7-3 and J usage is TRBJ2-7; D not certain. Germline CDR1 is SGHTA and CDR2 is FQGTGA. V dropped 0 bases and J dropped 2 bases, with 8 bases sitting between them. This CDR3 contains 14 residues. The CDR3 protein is CASSLTEVAYEQYF. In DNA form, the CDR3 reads TGTGCCAGCAGCTTAACCGAGGTAGCCTACGAGCAGTACTTC.